The rows below give T cell receptor beta chains drawn from one sample of a study of blood T cell repertoires in COVID-19. Assay: immunoSEQ multiplex PCR; the TCRdb copy retains only in-frame clones and omits some. The sample carries 100,000 or so clones, around nine tenths recorded once. The sample taken for sequencing was peripheral blood. The receptors come from a man between 65 and 85 years old with acute or convalescent COVID-19. CDR3s include the opening cysteine and the closing phenylalanine or tryptophan. A D gene is named only where the DNA matches it firmly. Size is stated for part of the rows, as once, few or many counts, or as a class when the clone is expanded.

v_gene: TRBV5-1; abundance: -; j_gene: TRBJ1-6; d_gene: TRBD1; CDR3nt: TGCGCCAGCAGCGTAACCGGGACAGGGCCAATTGGTTCACCCCTCCACTTT; CDR3aa: CASSVTGTGPIGSPLHF
v_gene: TRBV6-1; abundance: once; j_gene: TRBJ2-7; d_gene: TRBD2; CDR3nt: TGTGCCAGCAGTGAACTTAGGACTAGCGGTTCCTACGAGCAGTACTTC; CDR3aa: CASSELRTSGSYEQYF
v_gene: TRBV3-1/TRBV3-2; abundance: -; j_gene: TRBJ2-7; d_gene: -; CDR3nt: TGTGCCAGCAGCCAGCAGTACTCCTACGAGCAGTACTTC; CDR3aa: CASSQQYSYEQYF
v_gene: TRBV6-5; abundance: -; j_gene: TRBJ1-4; d_gene: TRBD1; CDR3nt: TGTGCCAGCAGGGGCGGGACAGCTAATGAAAAACTGTTTTTT; CDR3aa: CASRGGTANEKLFF
v_gene: TRBV18; abundance: once; j_gene: TRBJ2-2; d_gene: TRBD2; CDR3nt: TGTGCCAGCTCACCCCGGACTAGCGGGTTGAACACCGGGGAGCTGTTTTTT; CDR3aa: CASSPRTSGLNTGELFF
v_gene: TRBV4-3; abundance: -; j_gene: TRBJ1-5; d_gene: -; CDR3nt: TGCGCCAGCAGCCAAGATGACGACAGAAATCAGCCCCAGCATTTT; CDR3aa: CASSQDDDRNQPQHF
v_gene: TRBV5-1; abundance: -; j_gene: TRBJ1-4; d_gene: TRBD1; CDR3nt: TGCGCCAGCAGCTGGTCGGGACAGGGAATTGAAAAACTGTTTTTT; CDR3aa: CASSWSGQGIEKLFF
v_gene: TRBV6-5; abundance: -; j_gene: TRBJ2-3; d_gene: -; CDR3nt: TGTGCCAGCAGTTACGGGAGAACAGATACGCAGTATTTT; CDR3aa: CASSYGRTDTQYF
v_gene: TRBV11-2; abundance: -; j_gene: TRBJ1-1; d_gene: -; CDR3nt: TGTGCCAGCAGCTTAGAGCGGGGAACTGAAGCTTTCTTT; CDR3aa: CASSLERGTEAFF
v_gene: TRBV2; abundance: once; j_gene: TRBJ2-5; d_gene: -; CDR3nt: TGTGCCAGCAGTGTCCGGGCAGGGGAGACCCAGTACTTC; CDR3aa: CASSVRAGETQYF
v_gene: TRBV12-3/TRBV12-4; abundance: once; j_gene: TRBJ1-2; d_gene: -; CDR3nt: TGTGCCAGCAGTTTTGCGGGGGCCTATGGCTACACCTTC; CDR3aa: CASSFAGAYGYTF
v_gene: TRBV6-5; abundance: -; j_gene: TRBJ1-2; d_gene: -; CDR3nt: TGTGCCAGCAGTTACTCGGCGGACTATGGCTACACCTTC; CDR3aa: CASSYSADYGYTF
v_gene: TRBV6-1; abundance: once; j_gene: TRBJ1-2; d_gene: -; CDR3nt: TGTGCCAGCAGTGAAGCGGGGCGGATCTATGGCTACACCTTC; CDR3aa: CASSEAGRIYGYTF
v_gene: TRBV10-2; abundance: -; j_gene: TRBJ2-1; d_gene: -; CDR3nt: TGCGCCAGCATTTTTAGCCCTTTCAACCTCTACAATGAGCAGTTCTTC; CDR3aa: CASIFSPFNLYNEQFF
v_gene: TRBV27; abundance: -; j_gene: TRBJ1-2; d_gene: -; CDR3nt: TGTGCCAGCAGTTGGGGCCAGGGCATGGCTGGCTACACCTTC; CDR3aa: CASSWGQGMAGYTF
v_gene: TRBV27; abundance: -; j_gene: TRBJ2-7; d_gene: TRBD1; CDR3nt: TGTGCCAGCAGCCTTACAGGGGTATTCTACGAGCAGTACTTC; CDR3aa: CASSLTGVFYEQYF
v_gene: TRBV10-2; abundance: -; j_gene: TRBJ1-5; d_gene: -; CDR3nt: TGCGCCAGCAGGGGGGGTTATAGCAATCAGCCCCAGCATTTT; CDR3aa: CASRGGYSNQPQHF
v_gene: TRBV18; abundance: -; j_gene: TRBJ1-2; d_gene: TRBD1; CDR3nt: TGTGCCAGCTCAGCAAGCGACAGGGGGCTAGACTATGGCTACACCTTC; CDR3aa: CASSASDRGLDYGYTF
v_gene: TRBV10-3; abundance: -; j_gene: TRBJ2-1; d_gene: TRBD2; CDR3nt: TGTGCCATCACACGGGGGGACCCGTACAATGAGCAGTTCTTC; CDR3aa: CAITRGDPYNEQFF
v_gene: TRBV11-3; abundance: -; j_gene: TRBJ1-2; d_gene: -; CDR3nt: TGTGCCAGCAGCTTAGTCGGGACACTATACACCTTC; CDR3aa: CASSLVGTLYTF
v_gene: TRBV5-1; abundance: once; j_gene: TRBJ2-3; d_gene: -; CDR3nt: TGCGCCAGCAGCTTGGGAAGCGGCACAGATACGCAGTATTTT; CDR3aa: CASSLGSGTDTQYF
v_gene: TRBV5-4; abundance: -; j_gene: TRBJ1-1; d_gene: TRBD1; CDR3nt: TGTGCCAGCTTAGCAGGGGGAGTAATGAACACTGAAGCTTTCTTT; CDR3aa: CASLAGGVMNTEAFF
v_gene: TRBV18; abundance: -; j_gene: TRBJ2-3; d_gene: TRBD1; CDR3nt: TGTGCCAGCTCACCACTTAACAGGGGGCGGTCAGATACGCAGTATTTT; CDR3aa: CASSPLNRGRSDTQYF
v_gene: TRBV10-1; abundance: -; j_gene: TRBJ2-3; d_gene: TRBD1; CDR3nt: TGCGCCAGCAGTGAAGGGACAGCAGGGAACACAGATACGCAGTATTTT; CDR3aa: CASSEGTAGNTDTQYF
v_gene: TRBV3-1/TRBV3-2; abundance: -; j_gene: TRBJ1-2; d_gene: -; CDR3nt: TGTGCCAGCAGCCAAGGGGCCTCAGGGCATTCGGTTGGCTACACCTTC; CDR3aa: CASSQGASGHSVGYTF
v_gene: TRBV7-6; abundance: -; j_gene: TRBJ2-1; d_gene: TRBD1; CDR3nt: TGTGCCAGCAGCCAGGGGACAGGGGGCTACAATGAGCAGTTCTTC; CDR3aa: CASSQGTGGYNEQFF
v_gene: TRBV7-9; abundance: -; j_gene: TRBJ2-5; d_gene: -; CDR3nt: TGTGCCAGCAGCTTAAATGGTGGGAGAGGGGAGACCCAGTACTTC; CDR3aa: CASSLNGGRGETQYF
v_gene: TRBV5-1; abundance: -; j_gene: TRBJ2-2; d_gene: -; CDR3nt: TGCGCCAGCAGCTTGACATCAAGGGGGACCGGGGAGCTGTTTTTT; CDR3aa: CASSLTSRGTGELFF
v_gene: TRBV21-1; abundance: -; j_gene: TRBJ2-2; d_gene: -; CDR3nt: TGTGCCAGCTCGTCTGACAGGGTCGGGGAGCTGTTTTTT; CDR3aa: CASSSDRVGELFF
v_gene: TRBV10-1; abundance: -; j_gene: TRBJ2-3; d_gene: TRBD2; CDR3nt: TGCGCCAGCAGTGATACTAGCGGGGCCTGGGATACGCAGTATTTT; CDR3aa: CASSDTSGAWDTQYF
v_gene: TRBV28; abundance: -; j_gene: TRBJ2-3; d_gene: -; CDR3nt: TGTGCCAGCCTTAGGGGCGGGGGCTGGGTACCAGATACGCAGTATTTT; CDR3aa: CASLRGGGWVPDTQYF
v_gene: TRBV4-3; abundance: -; j_gene: TRBJ1-2; d_gene: TRBD1; CDR3nt: TGCGCCAGCAGCCAAGGGGTGGGGACAGGGGGATTACCTAACTATGGCTACACCTTC; CDR3aa: CASSQGVGTGGLPNYGYTF
v_gene: TRBV7-9; abundance: -; j_gene: TRBJ1-4; d_gene: TRBD1; CDR3nt: TGTGCCAGCAGGCCCGGGACAGAGAATGAAAAACTGTTTTTT; CDR3aa: CASRPGTENEKLFF
v_gene: TRBV5-4; abundance: -; j_gene: TRBJ2-3; d_gene: TRBD2; CDR3nt: TGTGCCAGCAGCTTGGGGACTAGCGGGAGTACAGATACGCAGTATTTT; CDR3aa: CASSLGTSGSTDTQYF
v_gene: TRBV6-2/TRBV6-3; abundance: -; j_gene: TRBJ2-5; d_gene: -; CDR3nt: TGTGCCAGCAGTTGGGGGGGCAGAGAGACCCAGTACTTC; CDR3aa: CASSWGGRETQYF
v_gene: TRBV29-1; abundance: -; j_gene: TRBJ2-7; d_gene: -; CDR3nt: TGCAGCGTTGTGGTGACGGGGGTCTACGAGCAGTACTTC; CDR3aa: CSVVVTGVYEQYF
v_gene: TRBV9; abundance: -; j_gene: TRBJ1-4; d_gene: -; CDR3nt: TGTGCCAGCAGCGTAGGAGACAACATCCCAAATGAAAAACTGTTTTTT; CDR3aa: CASSVGDNIPNEKLFF